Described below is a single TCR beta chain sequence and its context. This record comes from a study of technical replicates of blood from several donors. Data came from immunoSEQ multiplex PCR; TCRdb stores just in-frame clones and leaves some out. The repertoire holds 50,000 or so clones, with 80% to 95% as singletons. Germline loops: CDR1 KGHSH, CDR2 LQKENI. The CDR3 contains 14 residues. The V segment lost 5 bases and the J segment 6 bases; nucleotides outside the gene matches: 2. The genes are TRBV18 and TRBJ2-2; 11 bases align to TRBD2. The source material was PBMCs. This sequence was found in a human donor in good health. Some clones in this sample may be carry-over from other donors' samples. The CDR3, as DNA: TGTGCCAGCTCATTGGGACTAGCGGCCGGGGAGCTGTTTTTT. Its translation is CASSLGLAAGELFF.